This T cell receptor beta chain was identified during a study of preoperative IRX-2 immunotherapy in early breast cancer. Profiling relied on immunoSEQ multiplex PCR, and the TCRdb table lists in-frame clones only, not all of them. Among about 98,000 clones listed, 70% to 90% were seen once. Treatment denoted: preoperative locoregional IRX-2 cytokine immunotherapy. This phase Ib study tested locoregional IRX-2 cytokine immunotherapy given before surgery. This CDR3 spans 15 amino acids. The ends were cut back, 4 bases at V and 5 bases at J, with 18 bases in the middle. Germline V gene lookup returns CDR1 SGHRS and CDR2 YFSETQ.

The chain recombines TRBV5-1 with TRBJ1-2, with D perhaps matching TRBD1 (6 bases). The sequenced sample was tumor tissue, obtained after IRX-2 immunotherapy. The receptor comes from a human donor with breast cancer. Here the CDR3 DNA reads TGCGCCAGCAGCAACGGGACATTAGGAATGTATGGCTACACCTTC. Translation gives CASSNGTLGMYGYTF.